Following are 32 T cell receptor beta chains from one sample sequenced in a study of shared clonotypes between healthy human individuals. The table came from immunoSEQ multiplex PCR; TCRdb's copy has only in-frame clones and leaves some out. The sample yields hundreds of thousands of clones, 73% seen once. Sequenced sample: memory CD4+ T cells sorted from blood. The subset denotes: CD45RA-negative fraction. The receptors come from a woman aged 25 to 39 in good health.

This chain links TRBV2 with TRBJ2-1, with 10 positions matching TRBD2. The CDR3 contains 14 residues. V trimming: 3 bases; J trimming: 10 bases; junction bases outside the gene matches: 6. Germline CDR1 is SNHLY and CDR2 is FYNNEI. CDR3 region: CASSELAGDQEQFF. As DNA, the CDR3 is TGTGCCAGCAGTGAGCTAGCGGGAGATCAGGAGCAGTTCTTC.

The CDR3 nucleotides read TGTGCCAGCAGCTCAATGGGGACAGGGAATAGCGAGCAGTACTTC. Translated, it gives CASSSMGTGNSEQYF. V usage is TRBV5-6 and J usage is TRBJ2-7; 9 positions match TRBD1. From germline, CDR1 is SGHDT and CDR2 YYEEEE. V shed 3 bases and J 6 bases; nucleotides not matched to a gene: 10. The CDR3 covers 15 residues.

In regard to this clone: The same CDR3 also results from other DNA sequences found in this sample. The chain employs TRBV5-1 and TRBJ1-5, with D perhaps TRBD1 (5 bases). The V gene's germline CDR1 is SGHRS and CDR2 YFSETQ. Trimming removed 4 bases from V and 2 bases from J, with 10 bases in between. This CDR3 has 14 amino acids. CDR3 coding DNA: TGCGCCAGCAGCCCGGGGGGGGGCAATCAGCCCCAGCATTTT. Translation: CASSPGGGNQPQHF.

The chain employs TRBV6-1 and TRBJ2-1; 13 bases are a match to TRBD2. With V trimmed by 4 bases and J by 8 bases, 17 bases remained unmatched. CDR3 length: 19 amino acids. Germline V gene sequence: CDR1 MNHNS, CDR2 SASEGT. In DNA, the CDR3 is TGTGCCAGCAGTGCCTACGCAGGGACCGGGACTAGCGGGAACTATGAGCAGTTCTTC. Its protein product is CASSAYAGTGTSGNYEQFF.

V and J are TRBV19 and TRBJ2-2, with a tentative D call TRBD1 (5 bases). The V gene's germline CDR1 is LNHDA and CDR2 SQIVND (reference sequence). The CDR3 is 16 residues long. Trimming removed 3 bases at V and 2 bases at J, with 13 bases between. This chain's CDR3 is CASSMLLDSNTGELFF. The CDR3 DNA sequence: TGTGCCAGTAGTATGCTCCTTGACAGCAACACCGGGGAGCTGTTTTTT. Complete variable domain (other parts from reference TRBV19 and TRBJ2-2): DGGITQSPKYLFRKEGQNVTLSCEQNLNHDAMYWYRQDPGQGLRLIYYSQIVNDFQKGDIAEGYSVSREKKESFPLTVTSAQKNPTAFYLCASSMLLDSNTGELFFGEGSRLTVL.

This clone has only one observation. CDR3 sequence (DNA): TGTGCCAGCAGTGCAATCGGGACAGGGTTAAGCGAGCAGTACTTC. It encodes CASSAIGTGLSEQYF. The chain is built from TRBV2 and TRBJ2-7; TRBD1 agrees at 9 bases. V shed 4 bases and J 6 bases; nucleotides not matched to a gene: 10. Germline V gene data show CDR1 as SNHLY and CDR2 as FYNNEI. This CDR3 has 15 residues.

The sample holds a few counts of this clone. V is TRBV11-2 and J is TRBJ2-7; TRBD1 or TRBD2 may be the D gene (5 bases each). Germline CDR1 SGHAT, CDR2 FQNNGV. The CDR3 covers 13 residues. The V end lost 3 bases, the J end lost 6 bases, and 12 bases lay between the germline ends. The CDR3 DNA follows: TGTGCCAGCAGCTTCCCCCCGGGGCCCGAGCAGTACTTC. It is translated as CASSFPPGPEQYF.

The chain joins TRBV28 to TRBJ1-1; D is possibly TRBD1 (6 bases). Trimming stripped 3 bases from V and 3 bases from J, with 11 bases between. The CDR3 spans 14 residues. Germline CDR1 reads MDHEN; CDR2 reads SYDVKM. This chain's CDR3 is CASSFQGKHTEAFF. CDR3 sequence (DNA): TGTGCCAGCAGTTTTCAGGGGAAGCACACTGAAGCTTTCTTT.

The chain joins TRBV6-5 to TRBJ1-2; D is unclear. Germline CDR1 MNHEY, CDR2 SVGAGI. The CDR3 has 12 residues. V was cut by 4 bases and J by 3 bases, with 6 bases left in between. This CDR3 is CASSSEYYGYTF. The CDR3 DNA follows: TGTGCCAGCAGTTCAGAATACTATGGCTACACCTTC.

This clone was counted once. V usage is TRBV2 and J usage is TRBJ1-2, with D tentatively TRBD1 (5 bases). There are 13 residues in the CDR3. V was pared by 6 bases and J by 0 bases, with 8 bases between. Per germline, CDR1 SNHLY and CDR2 FYNNEI. The CDR3 region is CASRVQANYGYTF. CDR3 DNA: TGTGCCAGCAGGGTACAGGCTAACTATGGCTACACCTTC.

The CDR3 DNA is TGTGCCAGCAGTTACACCCGGACAGGGGAAAGCTATGGCTACACCTTC. This translates into CASSYTRTGESYGYTF. This chain joins TRBV6-6 and TRBJ1-2; TRBD1 matches 9 bases. CDR3 length: 16 amino acids. V lost 2 bases to trimming and J lost 4 bases; unmatched junction nucleotides: 8. Germline V gene data show CDR1 as MNHNY and CDR2 as SVGAGI (reference sequence).

The CDR3 region is CAGRDRGFANEKLFF. The CDR3 bases are TGTGCCGGACGGGACAGGGGGTTTGCTAATGAAAAACTGTTTTTT. The chain couples TRBV2 to TRBJ1-4; 11 nucleotides align to TRBD1. The CDR3 consists of 15 residues. Trimming took 11 bases from V and 3 from J; bases not matched to a gene: 8. Germline V gene data show CDR1 as SNHLY and CDR2 as FYNNEI. Together with reference TRBV2 and TRBJ1-4, the CDR3 gives the full variable domain: EPEVTQTPSHQVTQMGQEVILRCVPISNHLYFYWYRQILGQKVEFLVSFYNNEISEKSEIFDDQFSVERPDGSNFTLKIRSTKLEDSAMYFCAGRDRGFANEKLFFGSGTQLSVL.

The chain employs TRBV28 and TRBJ1-5; D is unresolved. The CDR3 spans 13 residues. Germline CDR1 and CDR2: MDHEN and SYDVKM. V dropped 10 bases and J dropped 3 bases, with 13 bases sitting between them. In DNA, the CDR3 is TGTGCCACCGGCCGGACCCCCAATCAGCCCCAGCATTTT. It encodes CATGRTPNQPQHF.

The chain employs TRBV27 and TRBJ1-2; 8 positions match TRBD1. The germline CDR1 and CDR2 sequences are MNHEY and SMNVEV (reference sequence). There are 15 residues in the CDR3. The V gene end was trimmed by 5 bases and the J gene end by 5 bases; junction bases not matched to a gene: 10. The CDR3: CASSPRQGRGYGYTF. CDR3 DNA: TGTGCCAGCAGTCCACGACAGGGGCGAGGATATGGCTACACCTTC.

The chain is built from TRBV6-1 and TRBJ2-7; D perhaps matches TRBD2 (6 bases). The germline gives CDR1 MNHNS, CDR2 SASEGT. The CDR3 runs to 14 residues. V lost 2 bases and J lost 7, with 15 bases in between. CDR3 loop: CASSEKSGGQEQYF. For the CDR3, the DNA is TGTGCCAGCAGTGAAAAATCTGGAGGGCAGGAGCAGTACTTC.

The chain joins TRBV28 to TRBJ2-2; possibly TRBD1 for D (7 bases). Germline CDR1 is MDHEN and CDR2 is SYDVKM. This CDR3 is 14 amino acids long. The CDR3 nucleotides are TGTGTCATAGGGGGCGGGGCTGCCACCGGGGAGCTGTTTTTT. Protein sequence: CVIGGGAATGELFF.

This chain connects TRBV27 to TRBJ2-2, with D possibly being TRBD1 (6 bases). CDR3 length: 16 amino acids. Germline CDR1 reads MNHEY; CDR2 reads SMNVEV (reference sequence). The ends were cut back, 6 bases at V and 4 bases at J, with 18 bases in the middle. The CDR3 sequence is CASRSLGAGSTGELFF. The CDR3 DNA sequence: TGTGCCAGCAGATCCTTGGGGGCAGGAAGCACCGGGGAGCTGTTTTTT.

This clone was seen once. The chain couples TRBV27 to TRBJ1-1; 8 bases match TRBD1. CDR1 and CDR2 (germline): MNHEY, SMNVEV (reference sequence). The CDR3 is made up of 15 amino acids. J lost 3 bases, V lost 5 bases, and 8 bases had no gene match. The CDR3 here is CASSGFRDRHTEAFF. The CDR3 region has the DNA TGTGCCAGCAGTGGGTTTAGGGACAGGCACACTGAAGCTTTCTTT.

The V and J genes are TRBV7-3 and TRBJ2-2; 8 bases are a match to TRBD2. CDR1 and CDR2 from the germline V gene are SGHTA and FQGTGA. With 3 bases clipped from V and 7 bases from J, the junction kept 4 bases outside the gene matches. The CDR3 runs 14 residues. DNA of the CDR3: TGTGCCAGCAGCTTTTCTAGCGGGCACGGGGAGCTGTTTTTT. Residues: CASSFSSGHGELFF. Drawing the rest from reference TRBV7-3 and TRBJ2-2, the complete variable domain is GAGVSQTPSNKVTEKGKYVELRCDPISGHTALYWYRQSLGQGPEFLIYFQGTGAADDSGLPNDRFFAVRPEGSVSTLKIQRTERGDSAVYLCASSFSSGHGELFFGEGSRLTVL.

The chain carries TRBV7-9 and TRBJ1-1, with 7 bases identical to TRBD1. Trimming at V came to 1 base and at J to 1 base, leaving 3 bases not matched to a gene. The germline V gene has CDR1 SEHNR and CDR2 FQNEAQ (reference sequence). The CDR3 covers 15 residues. The DNA of the CDR3 is TGTGCCAGCAGCTTAGATAGGACAGGGAACACTGAAGCTTTCTTT. It translates to CASSLDRTGNTEAFF. Combining the CDR3 with reference TRBV7-9 and TRBJ1-1 gives the whole variable domain DTGVSQNPRHKITKRGQNVTFRCDPISEHNRLYWYRQTLGQGPEFLTYFQNEAQLEKSRLLSDRFSAERPKGSFSTLEIQRTEQGDSAMYLCASSLDRTGNTEAFFGQGTRLTVV.

This clone was seen a few times. V and J are TRBV28 and TRBJ2-3; D is unresolved. Germline V gene data show CDR1 as MDHEN and CDR2 as SYDVKM. The CDR3 consists of 14 residues. V was shortened by 5 bases and J by 2 bases, with 11 bases between the two germline ends. The DNA of the CDR3 is TGTGCCAGCAGTCTCGGTTCTTTCACAGATACGCAGTATTTT. Its translation is CASSLGSFTDTQYF.

The chain couples TRBV30 to TRBJ2-7, with 7 nucleotides matching TRBD2. J was trimmed by 1 base and V by 5 bases; bases with no gene match: 8. This CDR3 contains 14 residues. CDR1 is GTSNPN, CDR2 SVGIG, per germline (reference sequence). The CDR3 sequence is CAWASSGVSYEQYF. In nucleotides, the CDR3 is TGTGCCTGGGCTTCTAGCGGTGTTTCCTACGAGCAGTACTTC.

The chain combines TRBV6-1 with TRBJ2-1, with 8 bases identical to TRBD1. J was trimmed by 6 bases and V by 4 bases; bases with no gene match: 5. CDR3 length equals 14 residues. Germline assignment: CDR1 MNHNS and CDR2 SASEGT. CDR3 amino acids: CASSVQGAINEQFF. The CDR3 DNA follows: TGTGCCAGCAGTGTTCAGGGGGCGATCAATGAGCAGTTCTTC.

The gene calls are TRBV7-7 and TRBJ2-1; tentative D call: TRBD2 (6 bases). The CDR3 contains 15 residues. V lost 1 base and J 6 bases, leaving 13 bases between the germline ends. The V gene's germline CDR1 is SSHAT and CDR2 FNYEAQ (reference sequence). The CDR3 nucleotides read TGTGCCAGCAGCTTAGTAGAGGGGACTTCCAATGAGCAGTTCTTC. It yields the protein CASSLVEGTSNEQFF.

This clone was observed once. This rearrangement joins TRBV7-6 to TRBJ2-1; possibly TRBD2 for D (6 bases). Per germline, CDR1 SGHVS and CDR2 FNYEAQ. Trimming removed 4 bases at V and 4 bases at J, with 8 bases between. The CDR3 contains 13 residues. This chain's CDR3 is CASSSGLYNEQFF. In DNA form, the CDR3 reads TGTGCCAGCAGCTCCGGACTATACAATGAGCAGTTCTTC.

This chain links TRBV7-9 with TRBJ1-1, with D perhaps TRBD1 (5 bases). This CDR3 region has 13 residues. The germline V and J ends were trimmed by 5 bases and 4 bases, with 11 bases remaining between them. Germline lookup yields CDR1 SEHNR and CDR2 FQNEAQ (reference sequence). CDR3 sequence reads: CASSPGTLTEAFF. The CDR3 coding sequence is TGTGCCAGCAGCCCGGGGACCCTCACTGAAGCTTTCTTT.

A few counts support this clone. This sequence joins TRBV19 and TRBJ2-7, with 10 positions matching TRBD2. Germline CDR1 reads LNHDA; CDR2 reads SQIVND (reference sequence). The CDR3 has 14 amino acids. The J segment lost 2 bases and the V segment lost 5 bases, leaving 3 bases of the junction unmatched. Here the CDR3 reads CASSLAGGTYEQYF. Here the CDR3 DNA reads TGTGCCAGTAGTTTAGCGGGAGGAACCTACGAGCAGTACTTC.

This sequence joins TRBV7-8 and TRBJ1-5, with a tentative D call TRBD1 (5 bases). This CDR3 is 15 amino acids long. Germline V gene sequence: CDR1 SGHVS, CDR2 FQNEAQ. Trimming removed 1 base at V and 6 bases at J, with 13 bases between. The DNA of the CDR3 is TGTGCCAGCAGCTTAGAGGGCAGGGTAAGTCAGCCCCAGCATTTT. It is translated as CASSLEGRVSQPQHF. Full variable domain (outside the CDR3, taken from reference TRBV7-8 and TRBJ1-5): GAGVSQSPRYKVAKRGQDVALRCDPISGHVSLFWYQQALGQGPEFLTYFQNEAQLDKSGLPSDRFFAERPEGSVSTLKIQRTQQEDSAVYLCASSLEGRVSQPQHFGDGTRLSIL.

V is TRBV5-1 and J is TRBJ2-3; 13 nucleotides agree with TRBD2. CDR1 and CDR2 (germline): SGHRS, YFSETQ. The CDR3 has 16 residues. Trimming took 4 bases from V and 8 from J; bases not matched to a gene: 10. The CDR3 sequence is CASSRTSGSTTVTQYF. Here the CDR3 DNA reads TGCGCCAGCAGCCGGACTAGCGGGAGCACAACCGTTACGCAGTATTTT.

The chain joins TRBV10-2 to TRBJ2-7, with 9 bases lining up with TRBD2. With 5 bases clipped from V and 5 bases from J, the junction kept 4 bases outside the gene matches. CDR1 and CDR2 from the germline V gene are WSHSY and SAAADI. The CDR3 is 13 residues long. The DNA of the CDR3 is TGCGCCAGCAGTCTAGCGGGAAGTCACGAGCAGTACTTC. It is translated as CASSLAGSHEQYF.

CDR3 sequence (DNA): TGTGCCAGCAGTCCGGGTCTGCGGGAGGTAGAGACCCAGTACTTC. Translation: CASSPGLREVETQYF. This chain connects TRBV9 to TRBJ2-5; 8 nucleotides match TRBD2. V shed 5 bases, J shed 4 bases, and the junction held 10 bases outside the gene matches. CDR1 is SGDLS, CDR2 YYNGEE, per germline. This CDR3 has 15 amino acids.

The rearrangement joins TRBV19 to TRBJ2-3; D remains ambiguous. The ends were cut back, 3 bases at V and 6 bases at J, with 10 bases in the middle. Germline values: CDR1 LNHDA, CDR2 SQIVND (reference sequence). The CDR3 consists of 13 residues. The CDR3 DNA reads TGTGCCAGTAGTATTAGTAGGGCTGATACGCAGTATTTT. Translation: CASSISRADTQYF.